The following is a TCR beta chain sequence with its context. This clone was observed once. The antigen it binds to is not known. The record has no base qualities; no much larger clone is one base away. The trial excluded patients who had a history of autoimmune disease or were on systemic immunosuppression. Peripheral blood for TCR sequencing was collected from all dose cohorts at baseline, on cycle 4 day 1, and on cycle 7 day 1. The samples were taken from a phase I, first-in-human, multicenter, open-label dose-escalation trial of ivuxolimab. Adults with locally advanced or metastatic melanoma, renal cell, hepatocellular, or head and neck squamous cell carcinoma were enrolled in the trial. CD4+ and CD8+ T cells were sorted separately from peripheral blood before TCR sequencing. Genomic DNA was extracted from sorted cells for sequencing of the TCRbeta CDR3 region. TCRbeta CDR3 regions were sequenced using the immunoSEQ Assay. This immuneACCESS table, as held by TCRdb, lists in-frame sequences with V and J called but not all clones. Of the missing ones, under half trace to an unresolved V gene in checked studies; the others have no known cause. A total of fewer than 90,000 clones appear in this sample, approximately 86% of them only once. The ten largest clones take up less than 3% of the sample.

Inclusive of the bounding cysteine and phenylalanine, the CDR3 is 11 residues long. This entry keeps only the CDR3 DNA: 33 bases, framed from base 1. The germline V gene provides CDR1 SGHNT and CDR2 YENEEA. The V and J ends are trimmed by 4 bases and 10 bases, leaving 8 bases between them. The data were obtained in a study of OX40 agonist ivuxolimab in advanced cancers. About the study as a whole: Ivuxolimab was a fully human IgG2 agonistic monoclonal antibody targeting the costimulatory receptor OX40 (CD134). Intravenous ivuxolimab was administered to patients every 2 weeks at six dose levels: 0.01, 0.1, 0.3, 1.5, 3 and 10 mg/kg. Of the approximately 54 patients in dose escalation, 19 had hepatocellular carcinoma, about 15 had melanoma, 9 had renal cell carcinoma and 9 had head and neck cancer. A male proportion of roughly 80% and a mean age of roughly 58 years, ranging from 23 to 79, were recorded for the dose-escalation cohort. Patients were allowed to have had prior anti-PD-1, anti-PD-L1 or anti-CTLA-4 therapy, and 40% of the dose-escalation patients had been treated with checkpoint inhibitors. Partial responses were achieved by three dose-escalation patients, of whom one had hepatocellular carcinoma and two had cutaneous melanoma. The purpose of peripheral TCRbeta sequencing was to test whether ivuxolimab changed TCR sequence diversity and led to clonal T-cell expansion. The monotherapy dose-escalation portion (N ≈ 56 patients) of the phase I ivuxolimab trial is reported in the paper.

Broader findings and caveats from the paper: In the 0.1-3.0 mg/kg groups, partial responders had among the lowest normalized peripheral clonal expansion, particularly in CD8+ T cells. On average, CD8+ T cells showed more expanded clones than CD4+ T cells after ivuxolimab. Antigen specificity was not determined for the clonally expanded peripheral T cells. Low levels of normalized T-cell clonal expansion were also shown by some nonresponding patients. At doses of 0.1 to 3.0 mg/kg, clonal expansion of both CD4+ and CD8+ T cells in blood was seen between baseline and week 6.

The origin of this receptor is an adult with an advanced solid tumor such as melanoma, head and neck, liver or kidney cancer. The V and J genes are TRBV11-3 and TRBJ2-1; a confident D gene designation cannot be given. Sequences were derived from CD4+ or CD8+ T cells sorted from blood, sampled in a trial of the OX40 agonist ivuxolimab. The CDR3 reads as follows: CASSSWGEQFF. The DNA is TGTGCCAGCAGCTCCTGGGGAGAGCAGTTCTTC.